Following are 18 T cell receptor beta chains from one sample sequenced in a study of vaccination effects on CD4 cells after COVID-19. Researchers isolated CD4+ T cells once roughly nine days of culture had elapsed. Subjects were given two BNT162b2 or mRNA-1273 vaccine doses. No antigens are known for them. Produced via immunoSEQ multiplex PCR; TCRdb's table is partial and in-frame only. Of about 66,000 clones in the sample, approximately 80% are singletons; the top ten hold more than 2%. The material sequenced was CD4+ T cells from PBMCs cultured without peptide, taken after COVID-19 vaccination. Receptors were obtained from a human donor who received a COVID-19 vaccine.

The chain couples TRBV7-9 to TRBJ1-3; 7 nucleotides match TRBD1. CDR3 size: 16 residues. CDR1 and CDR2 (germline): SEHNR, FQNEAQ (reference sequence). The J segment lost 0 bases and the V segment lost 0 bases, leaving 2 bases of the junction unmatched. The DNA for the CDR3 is TGTGCCAGCAGCTTAGCGGGACAGAACTCTGGAAACACCATATATTTT. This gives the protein CASSLAGQNSGNTIYF.

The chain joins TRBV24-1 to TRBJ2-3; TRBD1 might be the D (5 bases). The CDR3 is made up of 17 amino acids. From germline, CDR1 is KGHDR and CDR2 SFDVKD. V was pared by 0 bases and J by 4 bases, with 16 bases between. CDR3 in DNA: TGTGCCACCAGTGATTTGCAAGGCCAGGGTAGGTCAGATACGCAGTATTTT. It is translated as CATSDLQGQGRSDTQYF.

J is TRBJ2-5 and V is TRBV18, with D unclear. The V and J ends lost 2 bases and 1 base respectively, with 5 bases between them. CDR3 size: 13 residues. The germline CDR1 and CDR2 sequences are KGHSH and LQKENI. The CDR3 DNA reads TGTGCCAGCTCACCAAGTCCCCAAGAGACCCAGTACTTC. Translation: CASSPSPQETQYF.

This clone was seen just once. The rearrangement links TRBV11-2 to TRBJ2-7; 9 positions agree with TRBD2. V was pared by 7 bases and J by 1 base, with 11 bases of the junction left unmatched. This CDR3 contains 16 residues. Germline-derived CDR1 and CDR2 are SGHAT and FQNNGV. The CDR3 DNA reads TGTGCCAGCACCTCTCGCCTAGCGGGGCCGTCCTACGAGCAGTACGTC. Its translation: CASTSRLAGPSYEQYV.

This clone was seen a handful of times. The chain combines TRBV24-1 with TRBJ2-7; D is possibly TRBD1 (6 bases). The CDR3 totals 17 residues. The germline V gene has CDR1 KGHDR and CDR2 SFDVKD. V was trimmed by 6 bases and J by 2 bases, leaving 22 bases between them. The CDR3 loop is CATSPGNRVESTYEQYV. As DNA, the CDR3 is TGTGCCACCAGTCCCGGAAACAGGGTGGAGTCTACCTACGAGCAGTACGTC.

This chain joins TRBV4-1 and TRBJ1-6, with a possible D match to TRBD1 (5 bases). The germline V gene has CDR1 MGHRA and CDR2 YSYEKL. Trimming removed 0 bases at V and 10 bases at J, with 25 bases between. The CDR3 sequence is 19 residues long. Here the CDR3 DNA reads TGCGCCAGCAGCCAAGATCTAAGAGGGGCCCTGGTCGGTATATCACCCCTCCACTTT. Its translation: CASSQDLRGALVGISPLHF.

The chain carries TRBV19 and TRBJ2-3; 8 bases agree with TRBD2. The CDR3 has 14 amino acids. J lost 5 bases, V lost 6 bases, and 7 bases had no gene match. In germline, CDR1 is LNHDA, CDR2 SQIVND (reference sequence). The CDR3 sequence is CASSFGGGIDTQYF. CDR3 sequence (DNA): TGTGCCAGTAGCTTCGGCGGGGGGATAGATACGCAGTATTTT.

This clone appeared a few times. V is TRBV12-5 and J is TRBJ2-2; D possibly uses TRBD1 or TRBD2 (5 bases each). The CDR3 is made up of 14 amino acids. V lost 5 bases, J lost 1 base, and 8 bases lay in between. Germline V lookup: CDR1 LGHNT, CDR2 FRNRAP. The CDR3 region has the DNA TGTGCTAGTGGTCCGGGGCAGAACACCGGGGAGCTGTTTTTT. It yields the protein CASGPGQNTGELFF.

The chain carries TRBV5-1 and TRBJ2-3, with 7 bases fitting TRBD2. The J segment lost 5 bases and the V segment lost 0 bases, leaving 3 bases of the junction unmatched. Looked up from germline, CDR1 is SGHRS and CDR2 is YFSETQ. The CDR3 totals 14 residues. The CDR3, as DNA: TGCGCCAGCAGCTTGGCCAGGGAGGGAGATACGCAGTATTTT. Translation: CASSLAREGDTQYF.

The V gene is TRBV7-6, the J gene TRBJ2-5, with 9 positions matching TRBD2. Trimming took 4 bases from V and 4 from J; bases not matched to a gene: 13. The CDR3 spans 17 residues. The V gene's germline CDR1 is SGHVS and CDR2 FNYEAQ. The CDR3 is CASSSRGASGVLETQYF. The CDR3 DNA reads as TGTGCCAGCAGCTCTAGAGGGGCTAGCGGGGTTTTAGAGACCCAGTACTTC.

As DNA, the CDR3 is TGTGCCAGCAGCTTAACAGGGCTGGAGACCCAGTACTTC. Translation gives CASSLTGLETQYF. The V and J genes are TRBV7-9 and TRBJ2-5; perhaps TRBD1 as D (6 bases). Trimming stripped 2 bases from V and 5 bases from J, with 9 bases between. Germline loops: CDR1 SEHNR, CDR2 FQNEAQ (reference sequence). There are 13 residues in the CDR3.

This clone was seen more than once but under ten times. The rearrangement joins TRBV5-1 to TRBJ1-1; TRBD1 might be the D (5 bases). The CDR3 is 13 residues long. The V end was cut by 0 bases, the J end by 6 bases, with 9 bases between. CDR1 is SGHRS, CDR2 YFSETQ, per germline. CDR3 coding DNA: TGCGCCAGCAGCTTGGGACAGTTTCCTGAAGCTTTCTTT. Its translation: CASSLGQFPEAFF.

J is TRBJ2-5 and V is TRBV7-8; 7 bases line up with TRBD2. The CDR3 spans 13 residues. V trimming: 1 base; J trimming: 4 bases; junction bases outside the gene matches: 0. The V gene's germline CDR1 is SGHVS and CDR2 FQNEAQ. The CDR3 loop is CASSLERGETQYF. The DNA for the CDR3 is TGTGCCAGCAGCTTAGAGCGGGGAGAGACCCAGTACTTC.

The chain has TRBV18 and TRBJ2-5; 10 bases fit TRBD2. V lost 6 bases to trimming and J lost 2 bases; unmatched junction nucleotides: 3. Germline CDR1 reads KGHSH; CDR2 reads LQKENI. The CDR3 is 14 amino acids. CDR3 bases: TGTGCCAGCTCCGGGACTAGCGAACAAGAGACCCAGTACTTC. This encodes CASSGTSEQETQYF.

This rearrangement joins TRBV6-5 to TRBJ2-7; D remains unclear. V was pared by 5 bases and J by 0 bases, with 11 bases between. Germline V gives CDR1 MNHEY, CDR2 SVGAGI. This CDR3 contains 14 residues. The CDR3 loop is CASSRTASSYEQYV. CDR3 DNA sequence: TGTGCCAGCAGTAGGACGGCTAGCTCCTACGAGCAGTACGTC.

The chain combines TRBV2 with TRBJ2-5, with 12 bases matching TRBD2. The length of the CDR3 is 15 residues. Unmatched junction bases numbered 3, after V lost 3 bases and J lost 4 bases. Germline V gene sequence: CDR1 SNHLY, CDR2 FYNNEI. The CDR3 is CASSELAGGRETQYF. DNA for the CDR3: TGTGCCAGCAGTGAGCTAGCGGGGGGGCGAGAGACCCAGTACTTC.

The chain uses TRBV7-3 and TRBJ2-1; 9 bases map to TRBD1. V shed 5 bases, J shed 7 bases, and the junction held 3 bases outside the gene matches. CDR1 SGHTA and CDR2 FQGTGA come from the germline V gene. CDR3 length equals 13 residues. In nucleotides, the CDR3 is TGTGCCAGCAGCCATGACAGGGGGAATGAGCAGTTCTTC. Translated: CASSHDRGNEQFF.

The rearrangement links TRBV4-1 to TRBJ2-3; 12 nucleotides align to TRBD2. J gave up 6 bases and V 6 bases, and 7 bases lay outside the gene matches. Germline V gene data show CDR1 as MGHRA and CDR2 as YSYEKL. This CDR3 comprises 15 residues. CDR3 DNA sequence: TGCGCCAGCAGACGACTAGCGGGGGAGTGGGATACGCAGTATTTT. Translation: CASRRLAGEWDTQYF.